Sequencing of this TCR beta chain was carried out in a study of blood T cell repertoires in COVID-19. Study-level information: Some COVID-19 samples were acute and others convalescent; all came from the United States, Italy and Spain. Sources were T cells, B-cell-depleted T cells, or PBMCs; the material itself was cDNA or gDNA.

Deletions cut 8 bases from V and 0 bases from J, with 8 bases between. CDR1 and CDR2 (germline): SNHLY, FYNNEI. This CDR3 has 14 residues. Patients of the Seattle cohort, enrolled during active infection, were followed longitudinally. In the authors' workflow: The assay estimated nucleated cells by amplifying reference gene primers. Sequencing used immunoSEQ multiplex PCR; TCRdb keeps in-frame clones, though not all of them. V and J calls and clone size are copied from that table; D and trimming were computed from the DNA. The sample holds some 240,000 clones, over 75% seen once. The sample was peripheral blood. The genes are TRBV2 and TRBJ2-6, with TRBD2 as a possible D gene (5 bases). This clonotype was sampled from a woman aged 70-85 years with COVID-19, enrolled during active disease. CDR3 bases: TGTGCCAGCGTTGAGGGCTCTGGGGCCAACGTCCTGACTTTC. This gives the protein CASVEGSGANVLTF.